The next 20 T cell receptor beta chains were all read from a single sample in a study of T-cell reconstitution after alpha-beta-depleted transplantation in children. The TCRbeta library was prepared with unique molecular identifiers. TCRdb re-analysed the PCR reads in MiXCR, keeping a single row per CDR3 protein. Found here are 140,000 to 150,000 distinct CDR3 sequences, about 8.8% of them singletons; the top ten hold 15% to 20%. This sample comprised PBMCs, mostly from graft donor cells, obtained 180 days after TCRalphabeta/CD19-depleted stem cell transplant. These receptors all stem from a female patient aged 2-9 years who had a stem cell transplant for congenital amegakaryocytic thrombocytopenia, so the T cells may come from the graft donor.

J is TRBJ2-2 and V is TRBV7-6; D is ambiguous. V was shortened by 5 bases and J by 1 base, with 8 bases between the two germline ends. The CDR3 length is 14 residues. Germline CDR1 reads SGHVS; CDR2 reads FNYEAQ. DNA for the CDR3: TGTGCCAGCAGCCGGACCCAGAACACCGGGGAGCTGTTTTTT. Encoded protein: CASSRTQNTGELFF.

This clonotype was found many times. The chain uses TRBV20-1 and TRBJ1-2, with D possibly TRBD1 on 6 matching bases. Germline loops: CDR1 DFQATT, CDR2 SNEGSKA (reference sequence). Trimming pared 6 bases from V and 5 bases from J, leaving 25 bases between. This CDR3 region has 16 residues. The CDR3 DNA reads TGCAGTGCCGAAGACGTATCACAGGGTGTGGAGTATGGCTACACCTTC. Residues: CSAEDVSQGVEYGYTF.

This clonotype came up a few times. The V gene is TRBV7-9, the J gene TRBJ1-6, with D possibly being TRBD1 (5 bases). Germline lookup yields CDR1 SEHNR and CDR2 FQNEAQ (reference sequence). The CDR3 totals 12 residues. V lost 2 bases to trimming and J lost 14 bases, with 10 bases between them. CDR3 DNA: TGTGCCAGCAGCTTATCCAGACAGACCCTCCACTTT. Protein sequence: CASSLSRQTLHF. The full variable domain, its missing parts supplied by reference TRBV7-9 and TRBJ1-6, is DTGVSQNPRHKITKRGQNVTFRCDPISEHNRLYWYRQTLGQGPEFLTYFQNEAQLEKSRLLSDRFSAERPKGSFSTLEIQRTEQGDSAMYLCASSLSRQTLHFGNGTRLTVT.

A word on this clonotype: A much larger clone differs from this one at a single base, so this may be a read error. The genes are TRBV6-1 and TRBJ2-5, with 8 bases identical to TRBD1. Germline loops: CDR1 MNHNS, CDR2 SASEGT. V shed 8 bases and J 4 bases; nucleotides not matched to a gene: 18. CDR3 length equals 17 residues. The CDR3: CASWPDRGGFNRETQYF. Here the CDR3 DNA reads TGTGCCAGCTGGCCCGACAGGGGTGGATTTAATAGAGAGACCCAGTACTTC.

At least ten counts were recorded for this clonotype. The chain is built from TRBV7-9 and TRBJ2-7; D is unresolved. V was cut by 5 bases and J by 1 base, with 15 bases left in between. The CDR3 runs 15 residues. Looked up from germline, CDR1 is SEHNR and CDR2 is FQNEAQ (reference sequence). CDR3 region: CASSRIPDGSYEQYF. CDR3 nucleotide sequence: TGTGCCAGCAGCCGAATCCCCGACGGATCCTACGAGCAGTACTTC.

This clonotype has at least ten counts. The chain carries TRBV5-1 and TRBJ2-1; either TRBD1 or TRBD2 may supply D (6 bases each). Trimming stripped 0 bases from V and 12 bases from J, with 10 bases between. There are 12 residues in the CDR3. CDR1 is SGHRS, CDR2 YFSETQ, per germline. The CDR3 region is CASSLVGGPQFF. For the CDR3, the DNA is TGCGCCAGCAGCTTGGTTGGGGGGCCGCAGTTCTTC.

In its sample, this clonotype was seen many times. CDR3: CASSLGGADTQYF. CDR3 sequence (DNA): TGTGCCAGCAGCTTGGGTGGGGCAGATACGCAGTATTTT. The chain has TRBV7-2 and TRBJ2-3, with unresolved D. This CDR3 is built from 13 residues. Looked up from germline, CDR1 is SGHTA and CDR2 is FQGNSA. With 3 bases removed from V and 4 bases from J, the gap between germline ends came to 8 bases.

This clonotype was found once. The rearrangement joins TRBV7-7 to TRBJ2-7; no clear D. The CDR3 covers 13 residues. CDR1 is SSHAT and CDR2 is FNYEAQ in the germline V gene (reference sequence). V lost 5 bases and J lost 3, with 11 bases in between. CDR3 sequence (DNA): TGTGCCAGCAGCCCATCTTCGGGCTACGAGCAGTACTTC. Encoded protein: CASSPSSGYEQYF. Combining the CDR3 with reference TRBV7-7 and TRBJ2-7 gives the whole variable domain GAGVSQSPRYKVTKRGQDVTLRCDPISSHATLYWYQQALGQGPEFLTYFNYEAQPDKSGLPSDRFSAERPEGSISTLTIQRTEQRDSAMYRCASSPSSGYEQYFGPGTRLTVT.

This clonotype was seen repeatedly, ten times or more. As DNA, the CDR3 is TGCGCCAGCAGCGGCATTGTCTGGAACAATGAGCAGTTCTTC. Its translation: CASSGIVWNNEQFF. V usage is TRBV4-1 and J usage is TRBJ2-1; D is undetermined. V was trimmed by 5 bases and J by 5 bases, leaving 13 bases between them. Germline CDR1 is MGHRA and CDR2 is YSYEKL. CDR3 size: 14 residues.

The V call is TRBV7-6, the J call TRBJ2-2; TRBD2 is a possible D gene (6 bases). This CDR3 is 16 amino acids long. The germline gives CDR1 SGHVS, CDR2 FNYEAQ. V was shortened by 1 base and J by 3 bases, with 12 bases between the two germline ends. The CDR3 loop is CASSLGWQRDTGELFF. CDR3 DNA: TGTGCCAGCAGCTTAGGATGGCAGCGGGACACCGGGGAGCTGTTTTTT.

V is TRBV20-1 and J is TRBJ1-5, with TRBD1 as a possible D gene (5 bases). The CDR3 runs 16 residues. Germline V gene lookup returns CDR1 DFQATT and CDR2 SNEGSKA (reference sequence). V dropped 5 bases and J dropped 1 base, with 18 bases sitting between them. The CDR3 DNA reads as TGCAGTGCTCAGAGGGTGGGGCGGCGGAGCAATCAGCCCCAGCATTTT. It codes for CSAQRVGRRSNQPQHF.

This clonotype appeared many times. The rearrangement uses TRBV24-1 and TRBJ2-3; TRBD1 aligns across 8 bases. The CDR3 contains 14 residues. The V gene's germline CDR1 is KGHDR and CDR2 SFDVKD. V was pared by 7 bases and J by 5 bases, with 7 bases of the junction left unmatched. The CDR3 DNA reads as TGTGCCACCAGCAACCAGGGGGCCGAAGATACGCAGTATTTT. Amino acid sequence: CATSNQGAEDTQYF.

There are many counts of this clonotype. V gene TRBV12-3 or TRBV12-4 combines with J gene TRBJ1-2; 11 bases align to TRBD1. The CDR3 is 16 amino acids. The ends lost 1 base at V and 8 bases at J; junction bases unmatched: 9. CDR3 sequence (DNA): TGTGCCAGCAGTTTAGTCTTTGGACAGGGGGCGGAAGGCTACACCTTC. Protein sequence: CASSLVFGQGAEGYTF.

J is TRBJ2-2 and V is TRBV29-1; D gene unclear. The V end was cut by 2 bases, the J end by 3 bases, with 7 bases between. Germline V gene lookup returns CDR1 SQVTM and CDR2 ANQGSEA. This CDR3 is 13 amino acids long. The CDR3 protein is CSVERLDTGELFF. The CDR3 DNA reads as TGCAGCGTTGAACGGTTGGACACCGGGGAGCTGTTTTTT.

This clonotype has a count of ten or more. The chain is built from TRBV27 and TRBJ2-3, with TRBD1 as a possible D gene (5 bases). Trimming shortened V by 1 base and J by 1 base, and 12 bases separated the two germline ends. CDR3 length: 16 residues. Germline lookup yields CDR1 MNHEY and CDR2 SMNVEV (reference sequence). The CDR3 region has the DNA TGTGCCAGCAGTTTATATCGGACATCCGGCACAGATACGCAGTATTTT. This codes for CASSLYRTSGTDTQYF.

In DNA, the CDR3 is TGTGCCAGCAGTCTGACAGGGGGCAACACTGAAGCTTTCTTT. Encoded protein: CASSLTGGNTEAFF. This rearrangement joins TRBV6-2 or TRBV6-3 to TRBJ1-1, with 10 bases matching TRBD1. The CDR3 consists of 14 residues. Germline V CDR1 and CDR2: MNHEY, SVGEGT. V lost 5 bases, J lost 2 bases, and 2 bases stayed unmatched.

This clonotype was counted only a few times. This chain uses TRBV20-1 with TRBJ2-1; D call uncertain. V dropped 6 bases and J dropped 3 bases, with 0 bases sitting between them. Germline values: CDR1 DFQATT, CDR2 SNEGSKA (reference sequence). This CDR3 is 9 amino acids long. The CDR3 coding sequence is TGCAGTGCCTACAATGAGCAGTTCTTC. It is translated as CSAYNEQFF.

This clonotype was counted between two and nine times. This chain connects TRBV6-5 to TRBJ2-7, with 7 bases lining up with TRBD2. J lost 4 bases, V lost 7 bases, and 10 bases had no gene match. This CDR3 has 14 residues. Germline loops: CDR1 MNHEY, CDR2 SVGAGI. In DNA, the CDR3 is TGTGCCAGCATTAGGGTCGCTAGCGGATACGAGCAGTACTTC. Translating gives CASIRVASGYEQYF.

This clonotype has only a few counts. The chain is built from TRBV30 and TRBJ2-5; tentative D call: TRBD1 (6 bases). The V gene's germline CDR1 is GTSNPN and CDR2 SVGIG (reference sequence). V was cut by 1 base and J by 5 bases, with 11 bases left in between. This CDR3 is built from 13 residues. The CDR3 DNA reads TGTGCCTGGAGTGAGGGGGATAGGGAGACCCAGTACTTC. As protein: CAWSEGDRETQYF. The complete variable domain, with remaining parts taken from reference TRBV30 and TRBJ2-5, reads SQTIHQWPATLVQPVGSPLSLECTVEGTSNPNLYWYRQAAGRGLQLLFYSVGIGQISSEVPQNLSASRPQDRQFILSSKKLLLSDSGFYLCAWSEGDRETQYFGPGTRLLVL.

This chain joins TRBV6-5 and TRBJ2-6, with unresolved D. Germline CDR1 and CDR2: MNHEY and SVGAGI. V was trimmed by 7 bases and J by 0 bases, leaving 13 bases between them. The CDR3 length is 16 residues. The chain's CDR3 is CASNTDTLSGANVLTF. The CDR3 DNA is TGTGCCAGCAACACCGACACCCTCTCTGGGGCCAACGTCCTGACTTTC.